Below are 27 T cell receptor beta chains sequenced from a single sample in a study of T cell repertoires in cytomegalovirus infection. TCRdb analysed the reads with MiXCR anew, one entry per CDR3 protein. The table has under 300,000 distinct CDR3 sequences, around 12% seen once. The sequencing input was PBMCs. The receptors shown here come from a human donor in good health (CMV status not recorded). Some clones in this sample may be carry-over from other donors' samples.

DNA of the CDR3: TGCAGTGCTGAGGGCGACAGGGGAGGCTCCAATGAGCAGTTCTTC. Amino acid sequence: CSAEGDRGGSNEQFF. The J gene is TRBJ2-1, the V gene TRBV20-1; 8 bases agree with TRBD1. With V trimmed by 5 bases and J by 6 bases, 12 bases remained unmatched. Germline V lookup: CDR1 DFQATT, CDR2 SNEGSKA (reference sequence). This CDR3 spans 15 amino acids.

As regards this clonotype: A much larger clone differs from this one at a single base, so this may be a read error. The CDR3 spells CASRTSGNSYNEQFF. CDR3 nucleotide sequence: TGTGCCAGCAGAACTAGCGGGAACTCCTACAATGAGCAGTTCTTC. The chain recombines TRBV7-2 with TRBJ2-1; 10 positions agree with TRBD2. V gave up 6 bases and J gave up 0 bases; unmatched junction bases: 2. Germline V gene lookup returns CDR1 SGHTA and CDR2 FQGNSA. The CDR3 is 15 amino acids.

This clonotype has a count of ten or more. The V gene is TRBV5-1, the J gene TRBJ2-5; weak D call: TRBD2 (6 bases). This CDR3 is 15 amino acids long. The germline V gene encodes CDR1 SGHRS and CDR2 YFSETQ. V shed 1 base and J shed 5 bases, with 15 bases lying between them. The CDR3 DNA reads TGCGCCAGCAGCTTGCGTGGGAGGAGGGATGAGACCCAGTACTTC. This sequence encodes CASSLRGRRDETQYF.

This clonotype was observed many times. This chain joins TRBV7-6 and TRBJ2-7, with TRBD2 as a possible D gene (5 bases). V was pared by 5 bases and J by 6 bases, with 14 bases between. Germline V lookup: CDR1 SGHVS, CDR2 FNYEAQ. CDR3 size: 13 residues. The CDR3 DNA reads TGTGCCAGCAGCCCCTTGGAGGCGGCCGAGCAGTACTTC. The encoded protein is CASSPLEAAEQYF. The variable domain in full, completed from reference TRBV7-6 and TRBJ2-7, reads GAGVSQSPRYKVTKRGQDVALRCDPISGHVSLYWYRQALGQGPEFLTYFNYEAQQDKSGLPNDRFSAERPEGSISTLTIQRTEQRDSAMYRCASSPLEAAEQYFGPGTRLTVT.

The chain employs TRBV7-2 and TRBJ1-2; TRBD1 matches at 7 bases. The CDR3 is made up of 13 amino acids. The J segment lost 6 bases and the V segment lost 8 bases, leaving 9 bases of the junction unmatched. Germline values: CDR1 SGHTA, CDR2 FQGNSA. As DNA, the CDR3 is TGTGCCAGCGCCACTCAACAGGGGCATGGCTACACCTTC. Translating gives CASATQQGHGYTF.

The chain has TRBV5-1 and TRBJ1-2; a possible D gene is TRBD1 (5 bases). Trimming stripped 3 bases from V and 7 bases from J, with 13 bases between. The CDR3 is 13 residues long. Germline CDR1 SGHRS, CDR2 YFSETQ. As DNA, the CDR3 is TGCGCCAGCAGCTCCTGGTCAGGGACTGGCTACACCTTC. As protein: CASSSWSGTGYTF.

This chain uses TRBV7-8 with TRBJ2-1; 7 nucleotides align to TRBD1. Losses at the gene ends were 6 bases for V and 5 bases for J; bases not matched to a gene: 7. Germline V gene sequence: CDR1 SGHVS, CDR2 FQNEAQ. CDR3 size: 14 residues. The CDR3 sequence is CASRRQGRDNEQFF. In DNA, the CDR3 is TGTGCCAGCAGACGACAGGGTAGGGACAATGAGCAGTTCTTC. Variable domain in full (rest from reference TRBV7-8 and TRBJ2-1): GAGVSQSPRYKVAKRGQDVALRCDPISGHVSLFWYQQALGQGPEFLTYFQNEAQLDKSGLPSDRFFAERPEGSVSTLKIQRTQQEDSAVYLCASRRQGRDNEQFFGPGTRLTVL.

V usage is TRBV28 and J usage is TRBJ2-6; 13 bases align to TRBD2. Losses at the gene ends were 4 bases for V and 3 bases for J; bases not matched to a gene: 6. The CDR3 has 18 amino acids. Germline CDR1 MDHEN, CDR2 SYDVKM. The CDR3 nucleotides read TGTGCCAGCAGTTCCCCCGGACTAGCGGGAGTTGGGGCCAACGTCCTGACTTTC. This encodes CASSSPGLAGVGANVLTF.

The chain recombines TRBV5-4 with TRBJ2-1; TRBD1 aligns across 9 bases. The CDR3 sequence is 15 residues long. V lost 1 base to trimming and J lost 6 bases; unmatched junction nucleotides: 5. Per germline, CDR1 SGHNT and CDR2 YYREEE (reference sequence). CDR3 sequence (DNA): TGTGCCAGCAGCTTGAGGACAGGGGAATCCAATGAGCAGTTCTTC. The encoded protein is CASSLRTGESNEQFF. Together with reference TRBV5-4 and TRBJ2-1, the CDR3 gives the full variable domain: ETGVTQSPTHLIKTRGQQVTLRCSSQSGHNTVSWYQQALGQGPQFIFQYYREEENGRGNFPPRFSGLQFPNYSSELNVNALELDDSALYLCASSLRTGESNEQFFGPGTRLTVL.

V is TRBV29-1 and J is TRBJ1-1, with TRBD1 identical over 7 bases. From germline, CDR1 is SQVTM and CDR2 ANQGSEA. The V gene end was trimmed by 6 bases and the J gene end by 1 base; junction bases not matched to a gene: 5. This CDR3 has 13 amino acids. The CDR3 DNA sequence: TGCAGCGTCAACAGGGGTGAGAACACTGAAGCTTTCTTT. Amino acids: CSVNRGENTEAFF.

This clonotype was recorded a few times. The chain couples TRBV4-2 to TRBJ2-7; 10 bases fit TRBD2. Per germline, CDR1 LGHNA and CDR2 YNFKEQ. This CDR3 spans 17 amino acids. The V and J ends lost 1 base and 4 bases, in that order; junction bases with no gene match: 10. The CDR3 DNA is TGTGCCAGCAGCCAAGGTCGGGCTAGCGGGGGTAGATACGAGCAGTACTTC. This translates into CASSQGRASGGRYEQYF.

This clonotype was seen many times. The CDR3 sequence: CASSSFAGNEQFF. CDR3 nucleotides: TGTGCCAGCAGCTCCTTTGCCGGCAATGAGCAGTTCTTC. V and J are TRBV6-2 or TRBV6-3 and TRBJ2-1; D ambiguous. The V gene's germline CDR1 is MNHEY and CDR2 SVGEGT. There are 13 residues in the CDR3. V lost 6 bases and J 6 bases, leaving 12 bases between the germline ends.

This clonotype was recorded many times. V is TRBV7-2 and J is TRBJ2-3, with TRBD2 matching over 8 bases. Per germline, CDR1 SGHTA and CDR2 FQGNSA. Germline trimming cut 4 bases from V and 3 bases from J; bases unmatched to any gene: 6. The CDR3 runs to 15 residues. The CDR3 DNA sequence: TGTGCCAGCAGCTCACCGGGACTAGATACAGATACGCAGTATTTT. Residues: CASSSPGLDTDTQYF. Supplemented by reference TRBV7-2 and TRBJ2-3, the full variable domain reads GAGVSQSPSNKVTEKGKDVELRCDPISGHTALYWYRQSLGQGLEFLIYFQGNSAPDKSGLPSDRFSAERTGGSVSTLTIQRTQQEDSAVYLCASSSPGLDTDTQYFGPGTRLTVL.

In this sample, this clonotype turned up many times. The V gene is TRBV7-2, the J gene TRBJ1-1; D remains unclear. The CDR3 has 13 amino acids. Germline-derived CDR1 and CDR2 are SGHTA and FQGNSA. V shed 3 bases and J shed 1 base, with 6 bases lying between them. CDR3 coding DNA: TGTGCCAGCAGCTTGTATGAGAACACTGAAGCTTTCTTT. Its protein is CASSLYENTEAFF.

Written as DNA, the CDR3 is TGTGCCAGCAGTCCCCGACTAGCGGGGTTGACCGGGGAGCTGTTTTTT. This codes for CASSPRLAGLTGELFF. V gene TRBV6-2 or TRBV6-3 combines with J gene TRBJ2-2; 11 bases line up with TRBD2. Germline CDR1 reads MNHEY; CDR2 reads SVGEGT. This CDR3 is 16 amino acids long. J was trimmed by 5 bases and V by 5 bases; bases with no gene match: 7.

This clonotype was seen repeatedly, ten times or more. The CDR3: CASSPPLRLRSYNSPLHF. DNA of the CDR3: TGTGCCAGCAGCCCCCCCCTCCGGTTAAGGTCCTATAATTCACCCCTCCACTTT. The chain couples TRBV7-8 to TRBJ1-6; D is uncertain. V was cut by 5 bases and J by 1 base, with 18 bases left in between. Germline CDR1 and CDR2: SGHVS and FQNEAQ. There are 18 residues in the CDR3.

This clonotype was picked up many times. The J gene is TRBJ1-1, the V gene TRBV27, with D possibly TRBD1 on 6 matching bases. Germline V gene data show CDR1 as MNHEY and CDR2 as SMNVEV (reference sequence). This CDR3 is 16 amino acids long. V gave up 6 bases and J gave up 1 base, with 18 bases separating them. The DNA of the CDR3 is TGTGCCAGCAGGTTCCTGGGGGGGCGCGGGAACACTGAAGCTTTCTTT. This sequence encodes CASRFLGGRGNTEAFF.

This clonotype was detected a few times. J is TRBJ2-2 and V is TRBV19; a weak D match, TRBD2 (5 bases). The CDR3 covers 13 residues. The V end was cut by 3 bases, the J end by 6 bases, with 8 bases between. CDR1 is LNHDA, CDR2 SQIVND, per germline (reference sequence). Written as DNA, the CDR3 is TGTGCCAGTAGTATCGGGGATCCCGGGGAGCTGTTTTTT. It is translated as CASSIGDPGELFF.

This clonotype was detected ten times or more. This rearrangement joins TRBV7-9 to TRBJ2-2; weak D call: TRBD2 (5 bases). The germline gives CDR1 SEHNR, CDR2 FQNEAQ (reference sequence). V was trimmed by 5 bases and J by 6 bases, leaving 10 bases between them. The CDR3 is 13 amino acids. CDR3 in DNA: TGTGCCAGCAGCCCCAGCGGTCCCGGGGAGCTGTTTTTT. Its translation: CASSPSGPGELFF.

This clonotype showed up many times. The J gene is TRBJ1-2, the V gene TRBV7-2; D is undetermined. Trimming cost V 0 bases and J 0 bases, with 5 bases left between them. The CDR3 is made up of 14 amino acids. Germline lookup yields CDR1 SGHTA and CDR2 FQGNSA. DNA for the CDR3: TGTGCCAGCAGCTTAGCCCAGGCTAACTATGGCTACACCTTC. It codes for CASSLAQANYGYTF.

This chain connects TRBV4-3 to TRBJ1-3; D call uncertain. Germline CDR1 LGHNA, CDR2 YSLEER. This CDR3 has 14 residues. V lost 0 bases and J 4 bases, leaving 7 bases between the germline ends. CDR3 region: CASSQESLGNTIYF. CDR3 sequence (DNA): TGCGCCAGCAGCCAAGAGAGTCTGGGAAACACCATATATTTT.

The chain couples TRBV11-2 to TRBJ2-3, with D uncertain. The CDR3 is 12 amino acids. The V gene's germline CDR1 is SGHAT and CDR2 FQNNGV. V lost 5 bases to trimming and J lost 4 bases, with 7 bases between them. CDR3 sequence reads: CASSQLSDTQYF. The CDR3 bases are TGTGCCAGCAGCCAACTATCAGATACGCAGTATTTT.

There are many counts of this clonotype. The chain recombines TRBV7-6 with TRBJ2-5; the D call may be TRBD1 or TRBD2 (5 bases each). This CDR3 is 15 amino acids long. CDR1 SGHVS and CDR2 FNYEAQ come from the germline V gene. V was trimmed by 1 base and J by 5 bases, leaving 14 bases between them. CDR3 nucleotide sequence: TGTGCCAGCAGCTTAGGTCAGGGAGAATCCGAGACCCAGTACTTC. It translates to CASSLGQGESETQYF.

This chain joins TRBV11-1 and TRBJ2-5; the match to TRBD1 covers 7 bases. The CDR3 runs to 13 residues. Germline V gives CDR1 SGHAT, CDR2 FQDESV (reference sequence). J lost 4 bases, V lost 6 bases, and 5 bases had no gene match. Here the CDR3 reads CASSQTGPETQYF. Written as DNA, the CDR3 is TGTGCCAGCAGTCAGACAGGGCCAGAGACCCAGTACTTC.

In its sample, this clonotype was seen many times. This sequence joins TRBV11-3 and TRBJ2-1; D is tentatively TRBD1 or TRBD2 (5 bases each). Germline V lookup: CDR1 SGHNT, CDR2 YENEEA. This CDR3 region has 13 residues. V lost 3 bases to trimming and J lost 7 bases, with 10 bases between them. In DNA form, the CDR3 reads TGTGCCAGCAGCTTTAACAGGAGGAATGAGCAGTTCTTC. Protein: CASSFNRRNEQFF. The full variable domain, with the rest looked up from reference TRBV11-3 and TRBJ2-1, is EAGVVQSPRYKIIEKKQPVAFWCNPISGHNTLYWYLQNLGQGPELLIRYENEEAVDDSQLPKDRFSAERLKGVDSTLKIQPAELGDSAVYLCASSFNRRNEQFFGPGTRLTVL.

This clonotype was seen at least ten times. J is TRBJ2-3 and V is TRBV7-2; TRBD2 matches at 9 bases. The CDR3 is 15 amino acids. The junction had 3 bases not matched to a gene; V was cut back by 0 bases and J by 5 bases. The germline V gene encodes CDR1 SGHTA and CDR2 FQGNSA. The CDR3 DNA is TGTGCCAGCAGCTTAGCTAGCGGGGGAATAGATACGCAGTATTTT. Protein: CASSLASGGIDTQYF. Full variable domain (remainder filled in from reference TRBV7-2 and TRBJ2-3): GAGVSQSPSNKVTEKGKDVELRCDPISGHTALYWYRQSLGQGLEFLIYFQGNSAPDKSGLPSDRFSAERTGGSVSTLTIQRTQQEDSAVYLCASSLASGGIDTQYFGPGTRLTVL.

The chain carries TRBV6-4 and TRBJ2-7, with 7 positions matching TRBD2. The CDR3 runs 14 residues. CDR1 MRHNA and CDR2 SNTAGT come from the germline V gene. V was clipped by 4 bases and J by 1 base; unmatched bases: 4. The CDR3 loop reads CASSVASGSYEQYF. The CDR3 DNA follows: TGTGCCAGCAGTGTGGCTAGCGGTTCCTACGAGCAGTACTTC.